This TCR beta chain was observed in a study of beta chain features in type 1 diabetes. Only one heparinised blood draw was taken per donor, and its volume averaged about 120 mL. Sorted CD4+ subsets: naive, central memory, regulatory, stem cell-like memory (CD45RO/CCR7/CD25/CD127/CD95/CD27 panel). The whole isolated RNA underwent reverse transcription, so sequencing captured expressed TCRB transcripts. Produced via immunoSEQ multiplex PCR; TCRdb's table is partial and in-frame only. Among around 430,000 clones listed, approximately 30% were seen once. Trimming removed 2 bases from V and 8 bases from J; junction bases left unmatched: 5. Per germline, CDR1 MNHEY and CDR2 SMNVEV (reference sequence). This CDR3 has 14 amino acids.

The TCR originated in a man aged 18 to 30 in good health. This rearrangement joins TRBV27 to TRBJ1-4; TRBD1 matches 7 bases. What was sequenced was naive CD4+ T cells from blood. This CDR3 is CASSLQGVGEKLFF. The DNA of the CDR3 is TGTGCCAGCAGTTTACAGGGGGTCGGGGAAAAACTGTTTTTT. The variable domain in full, with the rest retrieved from reference TRBV27 and TRBJ1-4, is EAQVTQNPRYLITVTGKKLTVTCSQNMNHEYMSWYRQDPGLGLRQIYYSMNVEVTDKGDVPEGYKVSRKEKRNFPLILESPSPNQTSLYFCASSLQGVGEKLFFGSGTQLSVL.